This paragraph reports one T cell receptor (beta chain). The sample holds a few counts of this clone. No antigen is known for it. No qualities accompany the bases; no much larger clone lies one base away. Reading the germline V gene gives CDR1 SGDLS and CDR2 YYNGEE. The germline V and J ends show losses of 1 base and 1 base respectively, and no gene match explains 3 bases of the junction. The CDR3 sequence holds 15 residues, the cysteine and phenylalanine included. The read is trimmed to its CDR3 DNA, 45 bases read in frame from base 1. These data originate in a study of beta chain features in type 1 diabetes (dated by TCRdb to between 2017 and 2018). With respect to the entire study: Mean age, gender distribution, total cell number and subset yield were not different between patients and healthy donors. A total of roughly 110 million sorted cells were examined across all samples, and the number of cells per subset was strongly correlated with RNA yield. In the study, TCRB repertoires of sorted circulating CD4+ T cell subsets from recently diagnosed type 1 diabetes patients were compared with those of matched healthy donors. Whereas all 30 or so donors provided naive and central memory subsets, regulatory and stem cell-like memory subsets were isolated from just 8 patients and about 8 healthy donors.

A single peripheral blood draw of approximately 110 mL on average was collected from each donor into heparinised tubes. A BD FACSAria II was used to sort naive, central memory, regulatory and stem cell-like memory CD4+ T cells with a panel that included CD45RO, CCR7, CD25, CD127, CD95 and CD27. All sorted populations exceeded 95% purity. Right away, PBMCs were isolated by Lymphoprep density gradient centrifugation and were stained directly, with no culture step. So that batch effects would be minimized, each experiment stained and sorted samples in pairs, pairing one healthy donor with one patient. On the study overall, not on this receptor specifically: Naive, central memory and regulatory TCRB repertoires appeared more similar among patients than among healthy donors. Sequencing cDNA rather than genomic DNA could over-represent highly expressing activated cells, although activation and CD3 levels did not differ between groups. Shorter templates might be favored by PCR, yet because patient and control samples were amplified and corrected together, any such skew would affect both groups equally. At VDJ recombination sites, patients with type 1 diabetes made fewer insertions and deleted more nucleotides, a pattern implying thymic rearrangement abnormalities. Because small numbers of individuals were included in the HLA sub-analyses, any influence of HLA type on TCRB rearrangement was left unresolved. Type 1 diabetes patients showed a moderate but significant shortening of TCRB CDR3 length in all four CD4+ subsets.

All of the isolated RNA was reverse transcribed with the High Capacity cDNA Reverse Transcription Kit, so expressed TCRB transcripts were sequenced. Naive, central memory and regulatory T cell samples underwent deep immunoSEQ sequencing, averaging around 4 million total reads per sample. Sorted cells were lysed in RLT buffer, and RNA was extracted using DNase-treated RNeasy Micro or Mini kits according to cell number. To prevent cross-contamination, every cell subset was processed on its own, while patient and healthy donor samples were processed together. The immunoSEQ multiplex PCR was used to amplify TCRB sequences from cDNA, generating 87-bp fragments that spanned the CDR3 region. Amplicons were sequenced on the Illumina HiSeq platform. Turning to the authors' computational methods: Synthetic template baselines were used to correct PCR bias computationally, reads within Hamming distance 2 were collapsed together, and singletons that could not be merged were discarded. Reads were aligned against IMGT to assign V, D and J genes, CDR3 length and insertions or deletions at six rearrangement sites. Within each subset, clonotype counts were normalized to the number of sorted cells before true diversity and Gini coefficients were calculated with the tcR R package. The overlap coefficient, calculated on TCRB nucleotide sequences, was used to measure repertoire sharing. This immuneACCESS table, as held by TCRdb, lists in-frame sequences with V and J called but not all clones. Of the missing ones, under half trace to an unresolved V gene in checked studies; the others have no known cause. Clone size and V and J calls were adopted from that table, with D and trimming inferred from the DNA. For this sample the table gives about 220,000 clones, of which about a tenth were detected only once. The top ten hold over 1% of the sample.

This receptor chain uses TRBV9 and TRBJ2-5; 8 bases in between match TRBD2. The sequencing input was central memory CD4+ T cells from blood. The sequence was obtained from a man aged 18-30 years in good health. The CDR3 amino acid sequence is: CASSVYGRAQETQYF. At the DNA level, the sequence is TGTGCCAGCAGCGTATACGGGAGGGCCCAAGAGACCCAGTACTTC.